This TCR beta chain was retrieved from a study of blood T cell repertoires in COVID-19. In the source study's methods: By means of reference gene primer amplification, nucleated cell counts were estimated. Assay used: immunoSEQ multiplex PCR; TCRdb lists only in-frame clones, some missing. The DNA was the basis for D and trimming; V, J and clone size are from that table. Among about 140,000 clones listed, around 88% were seen once. There are 12 residues in the CDR3. V lost 4 bases to trimming and J lost 16 bases; unmatched junction nucleotides: 9. This sequence originates from a human donor in a cohort sampled during active COVID-19. The sequencing input was peripheral blood. J is TRBJ2-1 and V is TRBV12-3 or TRBV12-4, with 8 bases fitting TRBD2. The CDR3 loop is CASSSSGGSRFF. CDR3 bases: TGTGCCAGCAGTTCAAGCGGGGGAAGTCGTTTCTTC.